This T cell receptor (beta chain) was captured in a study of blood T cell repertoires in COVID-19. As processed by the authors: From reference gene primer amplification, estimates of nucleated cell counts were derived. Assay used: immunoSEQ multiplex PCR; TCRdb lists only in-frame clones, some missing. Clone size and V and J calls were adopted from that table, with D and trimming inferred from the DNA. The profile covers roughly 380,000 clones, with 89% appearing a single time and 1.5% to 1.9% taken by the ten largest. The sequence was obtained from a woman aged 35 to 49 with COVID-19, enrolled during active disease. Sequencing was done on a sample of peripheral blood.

The CDR3 coding sequence is TGTGCCAGCAGCGTGCGAGGGCTTGGTGACACTGAAGCTTTCTTT. Protein sequence: CASSVRGLGDTEAFF. The rearrangement uses TRBV9 and TRBJ1-1; D remains unclear. This CDR3 has 15 amino acids. The germline V gene has CDR1 SGDLS and CDR2 YYNGEE. Trimming shortened V by 2 bases and J by 3 bases, and 14 bases separated the two germline ends.